The T cell receptor (beta chain) described here comes from a study of CD8 T cells in Susac syndrome. With random hexamers, roughly 0.5 to 1 ug RNA was reverse transcribed. TCRdb used MiXCR to reprocess the immunoSEQ multiplex PCR reads, holding one entry per CDR3 protein. Of around 150,000 distinct CDR3 sequences listed, nearly 95% were seen once; the top ten hold over 0.25%. The germline gives CDR1 SQVTM, CDR2 ANQGSEA. The CDR3 contains 12 residues. Trimming took off 4 bases at V and 0 bases at J, with 7 bases between the two ends. The sequence came from a human donor in good health. The rearrangement uses TRBV29-1 and TRBJ2-7; D is undetermined. Sequences were obtained from CD8+ T cells from PBMCs. The CDR3 nucleotides are TGCAGCGTTGTTCTGGACTCCTACGAGCAGTACTTC. Protein: CSVVLDSYEQYF.